These 3 T cell receptor beta chains share one sample of origin, sequenced in a study of blood T cell repertoires in COVID-19. Using immunoSEQ multiplex PCR, the repertoire was profiled, and TCRdb retains in-frame clones only, with some absent. The sample lists about 50,000 clones, roughly 88% seen once, with approximately 2% in the top ten. The sequencing sample was made of peripheral blood. The receptors were gathered from a woman aged 60-75 years with acute or convalescent COVID-19.

V gene TRBV11-2 combines with J gene TRBJ1-6; D is possibly TRBD1 (5 bases). CDR3 length: 17 amino acids. Per the germline V gene, CDR1 is SGHAT and CDR2 is FQNNGV. Between the trimmed V and J ends, which lost 3 bases and 0 bases, there was a span of 12 bases. The CDR3 nucleotides are TGTGCCAGCAGCTTGCAGGGAATGGGCTCCTATAATTCACCCCTCCACTTT. Protein sequence: CASSLQGMGSYNSPLHF. Variable domain in full (rest from reference TRBV11-2 and TRBJ1-6): EAGVAQSPRYKIIEKRQSVAFWCNPISGHATLYWYQQILGQGPKLLIQFQNNGVVDDSQLPKDRFSAERLKGVDSTLKIQPAKLEDSAVYLCASSLQGMGSYNSPLHFGNGTRLTVT.

The chain uses TRBV7-9 and TRBJ1-2; D possibly corresponds to TRBD1 (5 bases). There are 14 residues in the CDR3. Germline CDR1 SEHNR, CDR2 FQNEAQ (reference sequence). Trimming removed 1 base at V and 8 bases at J, with 14 bases between. This CDR3 reads CASSLEGEGDGYTF. The CDR3, as DNA: TGTGCCAGCAGCTTAGAAGGGGAAGGTGACGGCTACACCTTC. Looking up the rest from reference TRBV7-9 and TRBJ1-2 gives the full variable domain: DTGVSQNPRHKITKRGQNVTFRCDPISEHNRLYWYRQTLGQGPEFLTYFQNEAQLEKSRLLSDRFSAERPKGSFSTLEIQRTEQGDSAMYLCASSLEGEGDGYTFGSGTRLTVV.

The chain uses TRBV10-3 and TRBJ2-3; weak D call: TRBD1 (6 bases). V gave up 4 bases and J gave up 3 bases, with 20 bases separating them. The germline CDR1 and CDR2 sequences are ENHRY and SYGVKD. The length of the CDR3 is 17 residues. The CDR3 loop reads CAISGGPGGARTDTQYF. In nucleotides, the CDR3 is TGTGCCATCAGTGGGGGGCCTGGGGGCGCGAGGACAGATACGCAGTATTTT.